This T cell receptor (beta chain) was found in a study of beta chain features in type 1 diabetes. Study-wide points: The study found moderately but significantly shorter TCRB CDR3s in all four CD4+ subsets of Type 1 diabetes patients.

A sort by CD45RO/CCR7/CD25/CD127/CD95/CD27 yielded CD4+ naive, central memory, regulatory and stem cell-like memory cells. V lost 4 bases and J lost 5; bases outside the gene matches: 7. Looked up from germline, CDR1 is MNHNS and CDR2 is SASEGT. The CDR3 runs to 15 residues. This clone was seen a few times. Its antigen is currently unknown. The entirety of the isolated RNA underwent reverse transcription, so expressed TCRB transcripts were sequenced. The repertoire was sequenced with immunoSEQ multiplex PCR; TCRdb's copy has only in-frame clones and lacks some. Of fewer than 200,000 clones listed, under 13% are singletons.

The clonotype comes from a man aged 25 to 40 with type 1 diabetes. The sample was central memory CD4+ T cells from blood. J is TRBJ2-3 and V is TRBV6-1; 9 bases align to TRBD1. CDR3 amino acids: CASSVGTGWLDTQYF. The CDR3 DNA reads TGTGCCAGCAGTGTCGGGACAGGGTGGTTAGATACGCAGTATTTT.